The source of this TCR beta chain is a study of cytotoxic CD8 clonotypes in ibrutinib-treated CLL. On the study more broadly: The sample average was about 260,000 productive templates and tens of thousands of productive rearrangements.

To note about this clone: Its antigen is unknown.

V dropped 5 bases and J dropped 6; count of bases not matched to a gene: 9. The germline gives CDR1 SQVTM, CDR2 ANQGSEA. CDR3 length: 14 amino acids. Broader study findings: Having risen at ibrutinib response, clonality had fallen back toward baseline by progression.

Only in-frame clones appear in the TCRdb table, and some are missing; sequencing was by immunoSEQ multiplex PCR. The top ten hold roughly 1.9% of the sample, which has some 160,000 clones, roughly 80% seen once. The chain couples TRBV29-1 to TRBJ2-2, with TRBD1 matching 7 bases. The source was PBMCs, collected after 12 months of ibrutinib treatment. This clonotype originated in a human donor with chronic lymphocytic leukemia. CDR3 sequence reads: CSVRAGGRAGELFF. CDR3 DNA sequence: TGCAGCGTTAGGGCAGGGGGAAGGGCCGGGGAGCTGTTTTTT.